This TCR beta chain was found in a study of T cells in Graves' hyperthyroidism and ophthalmopathy. RNA transcripts were the template for amplifying TCR beta CDR3 regions. First-round RT-PCR targeting the TCR CDR3 was performed with the HTBI primer set. TCRdb called the multiplex PCR reads again in MiXCR, with one record for every CDR3 protein. Found here are about 540,000 distinct CDR3 sequences, about 43% of them singletons; the top ten hold about 8.2%. The CDR3 loop spans 11 amino acids. CDR1 and CDR2 from the germline V gene are ENHRY and SYGVKD. V lost 11 bases to trimming and J lost 1 base, with 6 bases between them. This clonotype appeared once.

The clonotype comes from a woman under 30 with Graves' hyperthyroidism. Sequenced: peripheral blood or thyroid tissue (not recorded which). V and J are TRBV10-3 and TRBJ1-5; D gene uncertain. The CDR3 bases are TGTGCCGACCTAAGCAATCAGCCCCAGCATTTT. Translating it yields CADLSNQPQHF.